This T cell receptor beta chain was sequenced during a study of shared clonotypes between healthy human individuals. Profiled with immunoSEQ multiplex PCR; TCRdb holds only in-frame clones, not every one. Altogether some 1.5 million clones are present, 95% to 97% being singletons, with the ten largest covering roughly 1.2%. The specimen was naive CD4+ T cells sorted from blood. Subset of the sample: CD45RA+ positively selected. This TCR came from a man aged 25-45 years in good health.

The CDR3 region has the DNA TGTGCCAGCAGCCGACAGGGGATGAACACTGAAGCTTTCTTT. Translating gives CASSRQGMNTEAFF. The V gene is TRBV28, the J gene TRBJ1-1, with TRBD1 matching 8 bases. V lost 6 bases, J lost 0 bases, and 3 bases stayed unmatched. This CDR3 contains 14 residues. Germline assignment: CDR1 MDHEN and CDR2 SYDVKM.